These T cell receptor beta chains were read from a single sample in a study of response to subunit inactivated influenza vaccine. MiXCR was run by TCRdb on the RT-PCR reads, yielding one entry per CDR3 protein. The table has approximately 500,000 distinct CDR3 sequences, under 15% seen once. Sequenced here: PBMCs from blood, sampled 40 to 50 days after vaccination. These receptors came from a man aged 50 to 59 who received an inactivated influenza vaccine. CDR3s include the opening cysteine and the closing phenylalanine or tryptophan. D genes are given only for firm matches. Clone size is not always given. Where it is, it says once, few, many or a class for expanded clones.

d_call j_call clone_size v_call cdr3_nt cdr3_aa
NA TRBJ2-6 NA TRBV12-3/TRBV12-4 TGTGCCAGCAGTTTAAGTTGGACCTCCTCTGGGGCCAACGTCCTGACTTTC CASSLSWTSSGANVLTF
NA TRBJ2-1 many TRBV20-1 TGCAGTGCTAGAATGGCGACTTCCCCCCACAATGAGCAGTTCTTC CSARMATSPHNEQFF
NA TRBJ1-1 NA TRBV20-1 TGCAGTGCTAGGGGGGGACATATCAACACTGAAGCTTTCTTT CSARGGHINTEAFF
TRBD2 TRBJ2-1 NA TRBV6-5 TGTGCCAGCAGTTACGCCCTAGCGGGAGGTAATGAGCAGTTCTTC CASSYALAGGNEQFF
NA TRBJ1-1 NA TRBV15 TGTGCCACCAGTTGGGACAAGAACACTGAAGCTTTCTTT CATSWDKNTEAFF
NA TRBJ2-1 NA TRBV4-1 TGCGCCAGCAGCCAAGGGCCTCGCACCGGAGACAATGAGCAGTTCTTC CASSQGPRTGDNEQFF
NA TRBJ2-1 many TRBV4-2 TGTGCCAGCAGCCAGTCGGTGCAGTTCGGCTCCTACAATGAGCAGTTCTTC CASSQSVQFGSYNEQFF
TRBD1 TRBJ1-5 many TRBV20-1 TGCAGTGCTATTGACAGGGAACACATCAATCAGCCCCAGCATTTT CSAIDREHINQPQHF
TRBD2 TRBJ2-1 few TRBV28 TGTGCCAGCAGTCTCCGGACTAGCGGGAGGTTAAATGAGCAGTTCTTC CASSLRTSGRLNEQFF
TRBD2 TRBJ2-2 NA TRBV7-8 TGTGCCAGCAGCTTAGATCTTGGCGGGGGGTACGGGGAGCTGTTTTTT CASSLDLGGGYGELFF
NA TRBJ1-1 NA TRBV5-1 TGCGCCAGCAGCTTGGAGGCGAGGACTGAAGCTTTCTTT CASSLEARTEAFF
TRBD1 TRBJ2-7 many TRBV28 TGTGCCAGCAGTTTATTAGGGACAGCTGTGGCCTACGAGCAGTACTTC CASSLLGTAVAYEQYF
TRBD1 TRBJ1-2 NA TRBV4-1 TGCGCCAGCAAACAGGGGGCAAGGTTCGATGGCTACACCTTC CASKQGARFDGYTF
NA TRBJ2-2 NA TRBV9 TGTGCCAGCAGCGTAGCACTAATTAACACCGGGGAGCTGTTTTTT CASSVALINTGELFF
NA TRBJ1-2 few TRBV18 TGTGCCAGCTCACGAGGGAACGGAGACATTTATGGCTACACCTTC CASSRGNGDIYGYTF
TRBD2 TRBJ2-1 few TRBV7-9 TGTGCCAGCAGCTTGGGGGGGTTGGTTGAGCAGTTCTTC CASSLGGLVEQFF
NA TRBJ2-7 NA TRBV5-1 TGCGCCAGCAGCTTGGCAGAGCCGGCCAGGTACGAGCAGTACTTC CASSLAEPARYEQYF
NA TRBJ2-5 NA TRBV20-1 TGCAGTGCCAGCCCAGGGGAGACCCAGTACTTC CSASPGETQYF
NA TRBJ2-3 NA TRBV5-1 TGCGCCAGCAGAAGCTCACAGAGCACAGATACGCAGTATTTT CASRSSQSTDTQYF
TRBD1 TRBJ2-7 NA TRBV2 TGTGCCAGCAGTCAAGACAGGGCATCCTACGAGCAGTACTTC CASSQDRASYEQYF
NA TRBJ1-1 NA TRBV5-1 TGCGCCAGCTCGGGTGGACGGATGAACACTGAAGCTTTCTTT CASSGGRMNTEAFF
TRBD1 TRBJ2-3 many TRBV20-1 TGCAGTGCCACCACAGGGGGTTGGACAGATACGCAGTATTTT CSATTGGWTDTQYF
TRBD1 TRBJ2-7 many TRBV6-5 TGTGCCAGCAGTTACGTAGCCTCCGGGGACAGTTTCCCCTACGAGCAGTACTTC CASSYVASGDSFPYEQYF
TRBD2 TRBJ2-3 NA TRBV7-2 TGTGCCAGCAGCTCCACCACTAGCGGCTACACAGATACGCAGTATTTT CASSSTTSGYTDTQYF
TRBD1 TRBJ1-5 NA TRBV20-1 TGCAGTGCTAGAGCCCCGCCCCGGGACAGAGATCAGCCCCAGCATTTT CSARAPPRDRDQPQHF
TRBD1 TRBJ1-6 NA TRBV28 TGTGCCAGCAGTCAAACCGGGACAGGGGACTGGGGGCCCAATTCACCCCTCCACTTT CASSQTGTGDWGPNSPLHF